The present T cell receptor (beta chain) was sequenced within a study of early T cells in non-severe SARS-CoV-2 infection. This clonotype was recorded at least ten times. As yet, its antigen is unknown. The study's findings and limits: VDJdb matching favored anti-spike CD8 responses, missing private and CD4 specificities.

cDNA molecules, individually, were tagged with unique molecular identifiers. TCRdb used MiXCR to reprocess the 5' RACE reads, holding one entry per CDR3 protein. The sample yields some 45,000 distinct CDR3 sequences, 3.5% to 4.5% seen once. Material for sequencing was whole blood. The sequence was collected from an adult who was a healthcare worker with PCR-confirmed SARS-CoV-2 infection or an uninfected control (not recorded which).

The CDR3 bases are TGTGCCAGCAGTTTAGATGCGGGGGCCGGGGAGCTGTTTTTT. Protein product: CASSLDAGAGELFF. The V and J genes are TRBV12-3 or TRBV12-4 and TRBJ2-2; 7 nucleotides agree with TRBD2. This CDR3 contains 14 residues. V trimming: 1 base; J trimming: 6 bases; junction bases outside the gene matches: 2.